This entry lists 17 T cell receptor beta chains sequenced from one sample in a study of OX40 agonist ivuxolimab in advanced cancers. The method was the immunoSEQ multiplex PCR assay. TCRdb provides this immuneACCESS table in a form limited to in-frame rearrangements. Some clones are lacking; in checked studies, under half of them reflect an unresolved V gene, and why the rest are absent is not known. This sample is represented by almost 45,000 clones; 88% of them were singletons. Of the sample, around 20% falls within the top ten clones. The sequences come from CD4+ or CD8+ T cells sorted from blood, collected in a trial of the OX40 agonist ivuxolimab. The receptors shown here come from an adult with an advanced solid tumor such as melanoma, head and neck, liver or kidney cancer.

This clone is a singleton in its sample. V is TRBV28 and J is TRBJ1-2; D is perhaps TRBD1 (5 bases). The V end was cut by 4 bases, the J end by 0 bases, with 24 bases between. CDR1 and CDR2 from the germline V gene are MDHEN and SYDVKM. The CDR3 consists of 19 residues. CDR3: CASSSLRAPDIGANYGYTF. The CDR3 DNA reads TGTGCCAGCAGTTCCTTGAGGGCGCCGGACATTGGGGCTAACTATGGCTACACCTTC.

The chain recombines TRBV7-3 with TRBJ2-3; D is undetermined. Trimming stripped 5 bases from V and 1 base from J, with 7 bases between. This CDR3 comprises 13 residues. Germline values: CDR1 SGHTA, CDR2 FQGTGA. In DNA, the CDR3 is TGTGCCAGCAGCCCAACAGGCACAGATACGCAGTATTTT. The encoded protein is CASSPTGTDTQYF.

This clone has just a few counts. This chain links TRBV4-3 with TRBJ2-5; D is possibly TRBD2 (5 bases). The CDR3 consists of 17 residues. Per the germline V gene, CDR1 is LGHNA and CDR2 is YSLEER. With 0 bases removed from V and 7 bases from J, the gap between germline ends came to 21 bases. CDR3 amino acids: CASSQDLADGGFGTQYF. In DNA form, the CDR3 reads TGCGCCAGCAGCCAAGATCTAGCTGACGGCGGTTTTGGGACCCAGTACTTC.

This chain joins TRBV28 and TRBJ2-1, with TRBD2 matching 13 bases. The V gene's germline CDR1 is MDHEN and CDR2 SYDVKM. The CDR3 runs 17 residues. V shed 5 bases and J 8 bases; nucleotides not matched to a gene: 12. CDR3 DNA sequence: TGTGCCAGCAGTCGGCCCACTAGCGGGGGGGTTTTATATGAGCAGTTCTTC. Its translation: CASSRPTSGGVLYEQFF.

The CDR3 nucleotides read TGTGCCAGCAGTCCCCCGGGGCGCGGGTCGTCCCAGCCCCAGCATTTT. This codes for CASSPPGRGSSQPQHF. The V call is TRBV28, the J call TRBJ1-5; a weak D match, TRBD1 (5 bases). V shed 5 bases and J shed 7 bases, with 21 bases lying between them. The CDR3 runs 16 residues. The germline V gene has CDR1 MDHEN and CDR2 SYDVKM.

On this clone: This same CDR3 is encoded by further DNA sequences in the sample. The CDR3, as DNA: TGTGCCAGCAGTTCGGCGGGCAATCAGCCCCAGCATTTT. Amino acid sequence: CASSSAGNQPQHF. The V call is TRBV27, the J call TRBJ1-5, with D unresolved. CDR3 size: 13 residues. V was pared by 4 bases and J by 2 bases, with 6 bases between. The germline CDR1 and CDR2 sequences are MNHEY and SMNVEV (reference sequence).

The chain employs TRBV11-2 and TRBJ2-1; the D is unclear. Germline assignment: CDR1 SGHAT and CDR2 FQNNGV. The length of the CDR3 is 13 residues. V lost 1 base and J lost 6, with 7 bases in between. CDR3 in DNA: TGTGCCAGCAGCTTAGGACCGGGCAATGAGCAGTTCTTC. The encoded protein is CASSLGPGNEQFF. The variable domain in full, completed from reference TRBV11-2 and TRBJ2-1, reads EAGVAQSPRYKIIEKRQSVAFWCNPISGHATLYWYQQILGQGPKLLIQFQNNGVVDDSQLPKDRFSAERLKGVDSTLKIQPAKLEDSAVYLCASSLGPGNEQFFGPGTRLTVL.

This clone was observed once. The chain recombines TRBV7-6 with TRBJ2-1; 9 bases are a match to TRBD2. The CDR3 totals 15 residues. V trimming: 2 bases; J trimming: 3 bases; junction bases outside the gene matches: 2. Germline CDR1 is SGHVS and CDR2 is FNYEAQ. The CDR3 nucleotides read TGTGCCAGCAGCTTATATAGCGGGAGCTACAATGAGCAGTTCTTC. Its translation: CASSLYSGSYNEQFF.

V gene TRBV5-4 combines with J gene TRBJ1-1; 7 bases line up with TRBD1. The CDR3 is 13 residues long. In germline, CDR1 is SGHNT, CDR2 YYREEE (reference sequence). The trim removed 6 bases at V and 6 bases at J, leaving 8 bases unmatched. The CDR3 spells CASTTRGVAEAFF. The CDR3 DNA sequence: TGTGCCAGCACAACCAGGGGGGTAGCTGAAGCTTTCTTT. The variable domain in full, with the rest retrieved from reference TRBV5-4 and TRBJ1-1, is ETGVTQSPTHLIKTRGQQVTLRCSSQSGHNTVSWYQQALGQGPQFIFQYYREEENGRGNFPPRFSGLQFPNYSSELNVNALELDDSALYLCASTTRGVAEAFFGQGTRLTVV.

As DNA, the CDR3 is TGTGCCAGCAGTTGGACCGGTAACTATGGCTACACCTTC. The encoded protein is CASSWTGNYGYTF. The rearrangement joins TRBV27 to TRBJ1-2; D unclear. Germline CDR1 MNHEY, CDR2 SMNVEV (reference sequence). CDR3 length equals 13 residues. V dropped 4 bases and J dropped 1 base, with 7 bases sitting between them.

The chain employs TRBV7-3 and TRBJ2-5; weak D call: TRBD2 (7 bases). Germline lookup yields CDR1 SGHTA and CDR2 FQGTGA. V lost 5 bases and J lost 3, with 19 bases in between. This CDR3 has 16 residues. The CDR3 loop reads CASSPSLGGHEETQYF. The CDR3 DNA reads as TGTGCCAGCAGCCCATCCCTGGGGGGGCATGAAGAGACCCAGTACTTC.

The chain is built from TRBV7-9 and TRBJ2-3, with 10 bases that match TRBD2. The CDR3 runs 18 residues. V lost 3 bases, J lost 4 bases, and 13 bases stayed unmatched. Germline V CDR1 and CDR2: SEHNR, FQNEAQ (reference sequence). Here the CDR3 DNA reads TGTGCCAGCAGCTTTTATTCGAGCGGGGGGGCCGGGGCAGATACGCAGTATTTT. Amino acid sequence: CASSFYSSGGAGADTQYF.

This sequence joins TRBV4-2 and TRBJ1-4; D ambiguous. V lost 1 base and J lost 0, with 12 bases in between. Per germline, CDR1 LGHNA and CDR2 YNFKEQ. This CDR3 has 17 residues. CDR3 in DNA: TGTGCCAGCAGCCAAGGACTGAGGGTCGCAACTAATGAAAAACTGTTTTTT. Protein: CASSQGLRVATNEKLFF.

The CDR3 loop reads CASSPLGLDNEQFF. The CDR3 DNA is TGTGCCAGCAGCCCGCTCGGACTAGACAATGAGCAGTTCTTC. The genes are TRBV9 and TRBJ2-1; 7 positions match TRBD2. The CDR3 is 14 residues long. The junction had 6 bases not matched to a gene; V was cut back by 4 bases and J by 5 bases. Germline CDR1 reads SGDLS; CDR2 reads YYNGEE.

The chain recombines TRBV2 with TRBJ2-1; TRBD1 matches 7 bases. The CDR3 totals 12 residues. Per germline, CDR1 SNHLY and CDR2 FYNNEI. V lost 7 bases to trimming and J lost 8 bases; unmatched junction nucleotides: 5. CDR3 in DNA: TGTGCCAGCACCGGACAGGCCTATGAGCAGTTCTTC. Protein: CASTGQAYEQFF.

On this clone itself: Germline and junction disagree at one end, which may indicate a read error. This sequence joins TRBV6-6 and TRBJ1-5, with D unresolved. The CDR3 runs 14 residues. Germline CDR1 is MNHNY and CDR2 is SVGAGI (reference sequence). The CDR3 here is CASRATGGNQPQHF. Here the CDR3 DNA reads TGCGCCAGCAGAGCGACGGGCGGGAATCAGCCCCAGCATTTT.

This clone was seen only once. The rearrangement uses TRBV27 and TRBJ2-3; TRBD2 matches at 12 bases. The CDR3 spans 16 residues. CDR1 is MNHEY and CDR2 is SMNVEV in the germline V gene (reference sequence). V lost 5 bases, J lost 4 bases, and 7 bases stayed unmatched. The CDR3 loop reads CASSVLTSGGSDTQYF. Here the CDR3 DNA reads TGTGCCAGCAGTGTGTTGACTAGCGGGGGATCAGATACGCAGTATTTT.